These T cell receptor beta chains were read from a single sample in a study of cytomegalovirus exposure and HLA in healthy donors. TCRdb's table, derived via immunoSEQ multiplex PCR, lists solely in-frame clones and lacks some. Among over 200,000 clones listed, more than 75% were seen once. Sequencing was done on a sample of PBMCs. The receptors here all came from a human donor in good health. CDR3s include the opening cysteine and the closing phenylalanine or tryptophan. A D gene is named only where the DNA matches it firmly. Clone size is shown for a subset of rows, as once, few, many or a class of expanded clone.

clone_size: once; j_call: TRBJ2-2; v_call: TRBV18; d_call: TRBD1; cdr3_nt: TGTGCCAGCTCACCATTCCTGGGACAGGGAAGTGACGGGGAGCTGTTTTTT; cdr3_aa: CASSPFLGQGSDGELFF
clone_size: -; j_call: TRBJ2-7; v_call: TRBV28; d_call: -; cdr3_nt: TGTGCCAGCAGGCTCGGGGGGCTCTACGAGCAGTACTTC; cdr3_aa: CASRLGGLYEQYF
clone_size: -; j_call: TRBJ2-3; v_call: TRBV29-1; d_call: -; cdr3_nt: TGCAGCGTCACTAGCACAGATACGCAGTATTTT; cdr3_aa: CSVTSTDTQYF
clone_size: once; j_call: TRBJ2-1; v_call: TRBV18; d_call: -; cdr3_nt: TGTGCCAGCTCACCACCCAGGATGAGCTACAATGAGCAGTTCTTC; cdr3_aa: CASSPPRMSYNEQFF
clone_size: -; j_call: TRBJ2-7; v_call: TRBV7-2; d_call: -; cdr3_nt: TGTGCCAGCAGCCCGAACCGGGAAGAGCAGTACTTC; cdr3_aa: CASSPNREEQYF
clone_size: few; j_call: TRBJ2-7; v_call: TRBV28; d_call: TRBD2; cdr3_nt: TGTGCCAGCATTAATTCCGGGACTAGCTTCAACGAGCAGTACTTC; cdr3_aa: CASINSGTSFNEQYF
clone_size: -; j_call: TRBJ2-5; v_call: TRBV28; d_call: -; cdr3_nt: TGTGCCAGCAGTTTACTCGGGACACACCCTGGAGAGACCCAGTACTTC; cdr3_aa: CASSLLGTHPGETQYF
clone_size: few; j_call: TRBJ2-5; v_call: TRBV19; d_call: -; cdr3_nt: TGTGCCAGTAGGACCACACATGCGACTCAAGAGACCCAGTACTTC; cdr3_aa: CASRTTHATQETQYF
clone_size: -; j_call: TRBJ2-2; v_call: TRBV5-1; d_call: -; cdr3_nt: TGCGCCAGCAGCTTGGTCAGGGGATGGACCGGGGAGCTGTTTTTT; cdr3_aa: CASSLVRGWTGELFF
clone_size: once; j_call: TRBJ1-1; v_call: TRBV29-1; d_call: -; cdr3_nt: TGCAGCGTGGGACCGGGACACGGTGGAGCTTTCTTT; cdr3_aa: CSVGPGHGGAFF
clone_size: -; j_call: TRBJ2-3; v_call: TRBV30; d_call: TRBD2; cdr3_nt: TGTGCCTGGAGCAATCTAGCGGGAGGTTCCGGGTATACGCAGTATTTT; cdr3_aa: CAWSNLAGGSGYTQYF
clone_size: -; j_call: TRBJ2-7; v_call: TRBV6-5; d_call: -; cdr3_nt: TGTGCCAGCAGTTACGGAGGCACAGCGAGAGTCGGCGAGCAGTACTTC; cdr3_aa: CASSYGGTARVGEQYF
clone_size: -; j_call: TRBJ2-7; v_call: TRBV6-5; d_call: TRBD2; cdr3_nt: TGTGCCACCGAGAGGGCTAGCGGGAAGGCCTACGAGCAGTACTTC; cdr3_aa: CATERASGKAYEQYF
clone_size: -; j_call: TRBJ1-4; v_call: TRBV6-6; d_call: -; cdr3_nt: TGTGCCAGCACCGCGGGGGGGGCTGAGGAAAAACTGTTTTTT; cdr3_aa: CASTAGGAEEKLFF
clone_size: few; j_call: TRBJ2-3; v_call: TRBV19; d_call: TRBD2; cdr3_nt: TGTGCCAGTAGTATCCGGCTAGCGGGATATTCAGATACGCAGTATTTT; cdr3_aa: CASSIRLAGYSDTQYF
clone_size: -; j_call: TRBJ1-2; v_call: TRBV29-1; d_call: TRBD1; cdr3_nt: TGCAGCACTCCGGGACAGGGACTATATGGCTACACCTTC; cdr3_aa: CSTPGQGLYGYTF
clone_size: -; j_call: TRBJ1-4; v_call: TRBV28; d_call: -; cdr3_nt: TGTGCCAGCAGTTCCTCCCAGGGAAGCGCTAATGAAAAACTGTTTTTT; cdr3_aa: CASSSSQGSANEKLFF
clone_size: -; j_call: TRBJ2-1; v_call: TRBV29-1; d_call: TRBD2; cdr3_nt: TGCAGCGTGAAGGGACTAGGGGGGTACAATGAGCAGTTCTTC; cdr3_aa: CSVKGLGGYNEQFF
clone_size: -; j_call: TRBJ1-3; v_call: TRBV28; d_call: TRBD1; cdr3_nt: TGTGCCAGCAGTGAGGGGACAGCCTCTGGAAACACCATATATTTT; cdr3_aa: CASSEGTASGNTIYF
clone_size: few; j_call: TRBJ2-7; v_call: TRBV7-6; d_call: -; cdr3_nt: TGTGCCAGCAGCCTAGCTGGGCGGGACCACGAGCAGTACTTC; cdr3_aa: CASSLAGRDHEQYF
clone_size: -; j_call: TRBJ2-3; v_call: TRBV19; d_call: -; cdr3_nt: TGTGCCAGTGCCGGGGGGCGCACAGATACGCAGTATTTT; cdr3_aa: CASAGGRTDTQYF
clone_size: -; j_call: TRBJ1-3; v_call: TRBV30; d_call: TRBD1; cdr3_nt: TGTGCCTGGACCCCGACCGGGACAGCTGGAAACACCATATATTTT; cdr3_aa: CAWTPTGTAGNTIYF